This is a list of T cell receptor beta chains from one sample in a study of T-cell reconstitution after alpha-beta-depleted transplantation in children. TCRdb fed the PCR reads into MiXCR, producing one record per CDR3 protein. The table lists hundreds of thousands of distinct CDR3 sequences, 10% to 15% of them singletons. Here the sequenced sample was PBMCs, mostly from graft donor cells, taken 360 days after TCRalphabeta/CD19-depleted stem cell transplant. These receptors were taken from a male patient younger than 18 who had a stem cell transplant for acute myeloid leukemia, so the T cells may come from the graft donor. The CDR3 runs from the conserved cysteine through the conserved F or W. A D gene is named only where the DNA matches it firmly. A row's size may be missing; if present it is once, few, many or a size class.

v_call,cdr3_length,d_call,clone_size,j_call,cdr3_nt,cdr3_aa
TRBV28,14,TRBD1,many,TRBJ2-5,TGTGCCAGCAGTCTGACGAGGGGGCGAGAGACCCAGTACTTC,CASSLTRGRETQYF
TRBV20-1,14,TRBD2,NA,TRBJ2-5,TGCAGTGCTAGACTAGCGGGAGGCGTGGAGACCCAGTACTTC,CSARLAGGVETQYF
TRBV29-1,14,NA,few,TRBJ2-1,TGCAGCCCGGAAACGGGACATCCCTACAATGAGCAGTTCTTC,CSPETGHPYNEQFF
TRBV30,11,NA,NA,TRBJ2-1,TGTGCCTGGAGTGTCGGGACATATCCGTTCTTC,CAWSVGTYPFF
TRBV6-5,15,TRBD1,few,TRBJ2-7,TGTGCCAGCAGTTACTCTGGGACAGGGACCTACGAGCAGTACTTC,CASSYSGTGTYEQYF
TRBV29-1,15,TRBD2,many,TRBJ2-7,TGCAGCGTGTACCCACTAGCGGGAATGCCCTACGAGCAGTACTTC,CSVYPLAGMPYEQYF
TRBV19,14,NA,NA,TRBJ1-2,TGTGCCAGTAGTCCACACACAGACAACTATGGCTACACCTTC,CASSPHTDNYGYTF
TRBV28,19,TRBD2,few,TRBJ2-4,TGTGCCAGCAGTTTAGGGCTAGCGGGGATAGGGACGGCCAAAAACATTCAGTACTTC,CASSLGLAGIGTAKNIQYF
TRBV29-1,10,NA,few,TRBJ2-1,TGCAGCGTTGGTATAGCGGAGCAGTTCTTC,CSVGIAEQFF
TRBV27,11,NA,few,TRBJ2-5,TGTGCCAGCCGGGGCCGGGTGACCCAGTACTTC,CASRGRVTQYF
TRBV24-1,16,NA,NA,TRBJ2-1,TGTGCCACCAGTGCCGCCCACGAGACCTCGGGAACCGGGCAGTTCTTC,CATSAAHETSGTGQFF
TRBV5-1,17,TRBD1,few,TRBJ1-6,TGCGCCAGCAGCTTGGGACAGGGGAGCTCCTATAATTCACCCCTCCACTTT,CASSLGQGSSYNSPLHF
TRBV7-2,14,TRBD2,few,TRBJ2-7,TGTGCCAGCAGCCAAGGGACTATAGGGTACGAGCAGTACTTC,CASSQGTIGYEQYF
TRBV12-3/TRBV12-4,15,NA,many,TRBJ2-6,TGTGCCAGCAGTTTGTTGGGGACTGGGGCCAACGTCCTGACTTTC,CASSLLGTGANVLTF
TRBV10-3,14,NA,few,TRBJ2-7,TGTGCCATCAGTGAGTCGGTCGGCTCCTACGAGCAGTACTTC,CAISESVGSYEQYF
TRBV20-1,14,NA,NA,TRBJ2-3,TGCAGCGGTCTGATCAGCGGTAACACAGATACGCAGTATTTT,CSGLISGNTDTQYF
TRBV5-1,15,TRBD1,NA,TRBJ2-2,TGCGCCAGCAGCTCGACAGGGAAATTCCCCGGGGAGCTGTTTTTT,CASSSTGKFPGELFF
TRBV11-2,15,NA,many,TRBJ2-1,TGTGCCAGCAGCTTAGGAGTGGGGCCCTACAATGAGCAGTTCTTC,CASSLGVGPYNEQFF
TRBV20-1,14,NA,NA,TRBJ2-1,TGCAGTGCTAGACCGGGACTGGCCTACAATGAGCAGTTCTTC,CSARPGLAYNEQFF
TRBV28,12,TRBD1,NA,TRBJ1-5,TGTGCCAGCAGTCAGGGGGGTCAGCCCCATCATTTT,CASSQGGQPHHF
TRBV5-5,17,TRBD1,few,TRBJ2-3,TGTGCCAGCAGCTTGTCGTGGACAGGGCTTACCACAGATACGCAGTATTTT,CASSLSWTGLTTDTQYF
TRBV29-1,13,NA,NA,TRBJ1-2,TGCAGCGTTGACGGGGCAGTGGGCTATGGCTACACCTTC,CSVDGAVGYGYTF
TRBV20-1,14,TRBD2,many,TRBJ2-4,TGCAGTGCTAATAGCGGGAATGGCAAAAACATTCAGTACTTC,CSANSGNGKNIQYF
TRBV29-1,13,NA,many,TRBJ1-1,TGCAGCGTTGGGAGGACAGTGAACACTGAAGCTTTCTTT,CSVGRTVNTEAFF
TRBV20-1,17,NA,NA,TRBJ2-4,TGCAGTGCTAGAGGGGGCATCGCTCTTTTAGCCAAAAACATTCAGTACTTC,CSARGGIALLAKNIQYF
TRBV12-3/TRBV12-4,18,TRBD2,NA,TRBJ2-3,TGTGCCAGCAGTTTCCCCGGTTTAGCGGGAGTAGTAACAGATACGCAGTATTTT,CASSFPGLAGVVTDTQYF
TRBV9,17,TRBD2,few,TRBJ2-1,TGTGCCAGCAGCGTAGATCCGAGGACTAGCGGGAATAACGAGCAGTTCTTC,CASSVDPRTSGNNEQFF
TRBV29-1,18,TRBD2,few,TRBJ2-1,TGCAGCGTTGAAGATAACTGGGCCCTAGCGGCCTTCTACAATGAGCAGTTCTTC,CSVEDNWALAAFYNEQFF
TRBV12-3/TRBV12-4,16,TRBD2,NA,TRBJ2-1,TGTGCCAGCAGTTTCGGAGCGGGAGGATTTTACAATGAGCAGTTCTTC,CASSFGAGGFYNEQFF
TRBV12-3/TRBV12-4,14,NA,NA,TRBJ2-2,TGTGCCAGCGCACCTGGACACACCGTCGGGGAGCTGTTTTTT,CASAPGHTVGELFF
TRBV12-3/TRBV12-4,14,TRBD2,NA,TRBJ2-3,TGTGCCAGCAATCTAGCGGGCGCCGCAGATACGCAGTATTTT,CASNLAGAADTQYF
TRBV19,17,TRBD2,NA,TRBJ2-1,TGTGCCAGTAGTCCCCATGGTGGGACTAGCCGCGTGGGTGAGCAGTTCTTC,CASSPHGGTSRVGEQFF
TRBV12-3/TRBV12-4,14,NA,many,TRBJ2-5,TGTGCCAGCACCTCACTCTCAAAGGATGGGACCCAGTACTTC,CASTSLSKDGTQYF
TRBV29-1,15,TRBD2,NA,TRBJ2-1,TGCAGCGTTGAAGACAGCGGGAGGACCTACAATGAGCAGTTCTTC,CSVEDSGRTYNEQFF
TRBV28,14,NA,many,TRBJ2-5,TGTGCCAGCAGTTTGGGCGGGCCACAAGAGACCCAGTACTTC,CASSLGGPQETQYF
TRBV12-3/TRBV12-4,16,NA,many,TRBJ2-2,TGTGCCAGCAGTTTAAGGGGGGGAACAGGGACCGGGGAGCTGTTTTTT,CASSLRGGTGTGELFF
TRBV18,16,TRBD1,NA,TRBJ2-7,TGTGCCAGCTCATCTCTGGGACAGGTGCTTTCCTACGAGCAGTACTTC,CASSSLGQVLSYEQYF
TRBV20-1,16,NA,few,TRBJ2-5,TGCAGTGCTAGAGCCCATTCGTTGCGTAACCAAGAGACCCAGTACTTC,CSARAHSLRNQETQYF
TRBV28,18,NA,few,TRBJ2-1,TGTGCCAGCAGTTTTCCCACTTCTTACGTCGTCTCCTACAATGAGCAGTTCTTC,CASSFPTSYVVSYNEQFF
TRBV28,12,NA,NA,TRBJ1-5,TGTGCCAGCAGTCGAGGCAATCAGCCCCAGCATTTT,CASSRGNQPQHF
TRBV6-5,15,NA,few,TRBJ1-5,TGTGCCAGCAGTTACTCCGGCAGGCTTAATCAGCCCCAGCATTTT,CASSYSGRLNQPQHF
TRBV9,15,NA,few,TRBJ2-7,TGTGCCAGCAGCGTAGACGGGAGTGGTCTCTACGAGCAGTACTTC,CASSVDGSGLYEQYF
TRBV7-8,14,NA,NA,TRBJ1-1,TGTGCCAGCAGCTTAGAGTTCCGGGGCACTGAAGCTTTCTTT,CASSLEFRGTEAFF
TRBV18,19,TRBD2,NA,TRBJ2-1,TGTGCCAGCTCACCATGGAGCGGGAGTTTTCGAGGCTACATAGGGGAGCAGTTCTTC,CASSPWSGSFRGYIGEQFF
TRBV5-1,14,NA,few,TRBJ2-7,TGCGCCAGCAGCCTCGGGACGGACGTGAGCGAGCAGTACTTC,CASSLGTDVSEQYF
TRBV30,13,NA,NA,TRBJ1-2,TGTGCCTGGAGTCGAGGGGGGCCGGATGGCTACACCTTC,CAWSRGGPDGYTF
TRBV6-5,15,NA,many,TRBJ2-1,TGTGCCAGCAGGCTTTGGGATGGGGCCTACAATGAGCAGTTCTTC,CASRLWDGAYNEQFF